A selection of T cell receptor beta chains follows, all from one sample in a study of T cell responses to AZD1222 COVID-19 vaccine. TCRdb keeps only in-frame clones here, not all; method: immunoSEQ multiplex PCR. Of tens of thousands of clones in the sample, over 80% were seen once. Specimen: peripheral blood, collected 28 days after the second dose of the MenACWY control vaccine. These receptors originate from an adult who received the MenACWY meningococcal vaccine as a control. CDR3s include the opening cysteine and the closing phenylalanine or tryptophan. Fields, in order: V gene, D gene, clone size, J gene, CDR3 DNA, CDR3 protein. A D gene is named only where the DNA matches it firmly. For some rows the clone size is stated as once, few or many, or as a class when expanded; others skip it.

v_gene: TRBV10-3
d_gene: .
abundance: few
j_gene: TRBJ1-4
CDR3nt: TGTGCCATCAGCCGGCTCGGGTTTCTGGAAAAACTGTTTTTT
CDR3aa: CAISRLGFLEKLFF

v_gene: TRBV27
d_gene: TRBD1
abundance: .
j_gene: TRBJ1-1
CDR3nt: TGTGCCAGCGGGGGGGACAGGGGCCACAGCGGAGCTTTCTTT
CDR3aa: CASGGDRGHSGAFF

v_gene: TRBV19
d_gene: .
abundance: few
j_gene: TRBJ2-7
CDR3nt: TGTGCCAGTAGTACGCCGGGAAGAACCTACGAGCAGTACTTC
CDR3aa: CASSTPGRTYEQYF

v_gene: TRBV4-3
d_gene: .
abundance: .
j_gene: TRBJ2-1
CDR3nt: TGCGCCAGCAGCCAAGATAAGGAGGGCTCCTACAATGAGCAGTTCTTC
CDR3aa: CASSQDKEGSYNEQFF

v_gene: TRBV10-3
d_gene: .
abundance: .
j_gene: TRBJ2-1
CDR3nt: TGTGCCATCAGTGAGTCGACCTCCGGAAAGTACAATGAGCAGTTCTTC
CDR3aa: CAISESTSGKYNEQFF

v_gene: TRBV9
d_gene: .
abundance: .
j_gene: TRBJ1-2
CDR3nt: TGTGCCAGCAGCGTGACTGCCCAAGTTTATGGCTACACCTTC
CDR3aa: CASSVTAQVYGYTF

v_gene: TRBV19
d_gene: .
abundance: .
j_gene: TRBJ2-2
CDR3nt: TGTGCCAGTAGTATATCAGCCCAACCGGGACCTTACACCGGGGAGCTGTTTTTT
CDR3aa: CASSISAQPGPYTGELFF

v_gene: TRBV7-9
d_gene: .
abundance: .
j_gene: TRBJ1-2
CDR3nt: TGTGCCAGCAGCCCTTCAGGGAGGGATGGCTACACCTTC
CDR3aa: CASSPSGRDGYTF

v_gene: TRBV28
d_gene: TRBD2
abundance: .
j_gene: TRBJ2-5
CDR3nt: TGTGCCAGCAGTTCCCTAAGTAGCGGGAGAGAGGAGACCCAGTACTTC
CDR3aa: CASSSLSSGREETQYF

v_gene: TRBV7-2
d_gene: TRBD2
abundance: .
j_gene: TRBJ2-7
CDR3nt: TGTGCCAGCAGCTCACTAGCGGGAGTTGGTGAGCAGTACTTC
CDR3aa: CASSSLAGVGEQYF

v_gene: TRBV7-2
d_gene: .
abundance: .
j_gene: TRBJ2-7
CDR3nt: TGTGCCAGCAGCCAGCAAGGCAGTCAAGAGCAGTACTTC
CDR3aa: CASSQQGSQEQYF

v_gene: TRBV28
d_gene: .
abundance: .
j_gene: TRBJ2-7
CDR3nt: TGTGCCAGCAGTAGGATCGGGGGCTCCTACGAGCAGTACTTC
CDR3aa: CASSRIGGSYEQYF

v_gene: TRBV9
d_gene: .
abundance: .
j_gene: TRBJ2-2
CDR3nt: TGTGCCAGCAGCGTACTTGGCGGGGAGCTGTTTTTT
CDR3aa: CASSVLGGELFF

v_gene: TRBV5-1
d_gene: .
abundance: .
j_gene: TRBJ2-2
CDR3nt: TGCGCCAGCAGCGGTACAGGGTCGGGCACCGGGGAGCTGTTTTTT
CDR3aa: CASSGTGSGTGELFF

v_gene: TRBV6-4
d_gene: TRBD1
abundance: .
j_gene: TRBJ1-2
CDR3nt: TGTGCCAGCAGTGACGAGGCAGGGGGTCCTCTAGGGTATGGCTACACCTTC
CDR3aa: CASSDEAGGPLGYGYTF

v_gene: TRBV5-5
d_gene: .
abundance: few
j_gene: TRBJ1-6
CDR3nt: TGTGCCAGCAGCACCGGGCCCGATTCCCCCCTCCACTTT
CDR3aa: CASSTGPDSPLHF

v_gene: TRBV28
d_gene: .
abundance: .
j_gene: TRBJ2-1
CDR3nt: TGTGCCAGCAGTTTTGCAGGGCCCTACAATGAGCAGTTCTTC
CDR3aa: CASSFAGPYNEQFF

v_gene: TRBV27
d_gene: .
abundance: few
j_gene: TRBJ2-2
CDR3nt: TGTGCCAGCAGTTGGGGCACCGGGGAGCTGTTTTTT
CDR3aa: CASSWGTGELFF

v_gene: TRBV28
d_gene: .
abundance: .
j_gene: TRBJ2-6
CDR3nt: TGTGCCAGCAATCCAGGGAGCTCTGGGGCCAACGTCCTGACTTTC
CDR3aa: CASNPGSSGANVLTF

v_gene: TRBV5-6
d_gene: .
abundance: few
j_gene: TRBJ1-2
CDR3nt: TGTGCCAGCAGCTTGGGTGGCAGGGTAGGCTATGGCTACACCTTC
CDR3aa: CASSLGGRVGYGYTF

v_gene: TRBV7-2
d_gene: .
abundance: .
j_gene: TRBJ1-1
CDR3nt: TGTGCCAGCAGCCCGTTAGGGGGAGAACAAACTGAAGCTTTCTTT
CDR3aa: CASSPLGGEQTEAFF

v_gene: TRBV5-4
d_gene: TRBD1
abundance: .
j_gene: TRBJ2-5
CDR3nt: TGTGCCAGCAGCGCCCTGGACAGGGCTCTCCAAGAGACCCAGTACTTC
CDR3aa: CASSALDRALQETQYF

v_gene: TRBV25-1
d_gene: TRBD1
abundance: .
j_gene: TRBJ1-1
CDR3nt: TGTGCCAGCAGGAGACAGGGCTTCGAAGCTTTCTTT
CDR3aa: CASRRQGFEAFF

v_gene: TRBV29-1
d_gene: .
abundance: .
j_gene: TRBJ1-2
CDR3nt: TGCAGCGTTGCCAGGGGCGGCGGCTACACCTTC
CDR3aa: CSVARGGGYTF

v_gene: TRBV6-4
d_gene: .
abundance: .
j_gene: TRBJ2-1
CDR3nt: TGTGCCAGCAGTGAAGGAGCGGAACCCGATGAGCAGTTCTTC
CDR3aa: CASSEGAEPDEQFF

v_gene: TRBV12-3/TRBV12-4
d_gene: .
abundance: once
j_gene: TRBJ1-6
CDR3nt: TGTGCCAGCAGTGAGGGCCTAAGTTCACCCCTCCACTTT
CDR3aa: CASSEGLSSPLHF

v_gene: TRBV19
d_gene: .
abundance: .
j_gene: TRBJ1-1
CDR3nt: TGTGCCAGTAGTTCACAGGGAACTGTTGAAGCTTTCTTT
CDR3aa: CASSSQGTVEAFF

v_gene: TRBV18
d_gene: .
abundance: .
j_gene: TRBJ2-1
CDR3nt: TGTGCCAGCTCACCAATGGGTTTAGGAAGCAATGAGCAGTTCTTC
CDR3aa: CASSPMGLGSNEQFF

v_gene: TRBV12-3/TRBV12-4
d_gene: .
abundance: .
j_gene: TRBJ2-2
CDR3nt: TGTGCCAGCAGTCCAGGGACCGGGGAGCTGTTTTTT
CDR3aa: CASSPGTGELFF

v_gene: TRBV6-1
d_gene: .
abundance: .
j_gene: TRBJ2-5
CDR3nt: TGTGCCAGCAGTGAAGCGCGGGCAGCAGTCCAGTACTTC
CDR3aa: CASSEARAAVQYF

v_gene: TRBV7-2
d_gene: TRBD1
abundance: .
j_gene: TRBJ1-1
CDR3nt: TGTGCCAGCACGACAGGGACCTCCGTTTTTGAAGCTTTCTTT
CDR3aa: CASTTGTSVFEAFF

v_gene: TRBV4-2
d_gene: .
abundance: .
j_gene: TRBJ2-7
CDR3nt: TGTGCCAGCAGCCGGGAGGTAACCTACGAGCAGTACTTC
CDR3aa: CASSREVTYEQYF

v_gene: TRBV5-4
d_gene: TRBD2
abundance: .
j_gene: TRBJ2-1
CDR3nt: TGTGCCAGCAGCTTATTCGGACTAGGCCGCTCCTACAATGAGCAGTTCTTC
CDR3aa: CASSLFGLGRSYNEQFF

v_gene: TRBV29-1
d_gene: .
abundance: once
j_gene: TRBJ1-2
CDR3nt: TGCAGCGTTTCAGAGAACTATGGCTACACCTTC
CDR3aa: CSVSENYGYTF

v_gene: TRBV29-1
d_gene: .
abundance: .
j_gene: TRBJ2-1
CDR3nt: TGCAGCGTTCCAGGGCAGTTCTTC
CDR3aa: CSVPGQFF

v_gene: TRBV19
d_gene: TRBD1
abundance: .
j_gene: TRBJ1-4
CDR3nt: TGTGCCAGTAGTACTCGACAGGGCCACGAAAAACTGTTTTTT
CDR3aa: CASSTRQGHEKLFF

v_gene: TRBV19
d_gene: .
abundance: .
j_gene: TRBJ2-3
CDR3nt: TGTGCCAGTAGCCGGACACCCGCCGCAGATACGCAGTATTTT
CDR3aa: CASSRTPAADTQYF

v_gene: TRBV5-1
d_gene: TRBD1
abundance: .
j_gene: TRBJ1-6
CDR3nt: TGCGCCAGCAGCTTTAGGACAGGAGATAATTCACCCCTCCACTTT
CDR3aa: CASSFRTGDNSPLHF

v_gene: TRBV28
d_gene: .
abundance: .
j_gene: TRBJ1-1
CDR3nt: TGTGCCAGCCGGGACTCCCACACTGAAGCTTTCTTT
CDR3aa: CASRDSHTEAFF

v_gene: TRBV10-3
d_gene: TRBD1
abundance: .
j_gene: TRBJ1-4
CDR3nt: TGTGCCATCAGTGACGGACAGGGACCTAATGAAAAACTGTTTTTT
CDR3aa: CAISDGQGPNEKLFF

v_gene: TRBV2
d_gene: .
abundance: .
j_gene: TRBJ2-7
CDR3nt: TGTGCCAGCAGTAGGCCCCCGGGCGAGCAGTACTTC
CDR3aa: CASSRPPGEQYF

v_gene: TRBV4-3
d_gene: .
abundance: .
j_gene: TRBJ2-5
CDR3nt: TGCGCCAGCAGCCAAGAAGGACGGGGCGGACAAGAGACCCAGTACTTC
CDR3aa: CASSQEGRGGQETQYF